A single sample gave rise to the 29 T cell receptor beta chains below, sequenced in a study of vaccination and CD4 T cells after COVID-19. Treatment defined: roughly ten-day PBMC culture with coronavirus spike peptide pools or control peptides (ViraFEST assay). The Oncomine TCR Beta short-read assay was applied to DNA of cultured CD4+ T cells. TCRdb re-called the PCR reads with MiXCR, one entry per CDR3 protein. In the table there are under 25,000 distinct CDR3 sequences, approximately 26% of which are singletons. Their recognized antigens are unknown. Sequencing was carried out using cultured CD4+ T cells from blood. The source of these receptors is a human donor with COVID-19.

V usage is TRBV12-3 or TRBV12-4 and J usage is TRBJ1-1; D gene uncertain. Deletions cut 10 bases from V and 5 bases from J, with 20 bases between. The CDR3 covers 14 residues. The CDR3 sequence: CATGPYSSGTEAFF. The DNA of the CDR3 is TGTGCCACCGGTCCGTACTCGTCGGGGACTGAAGCTTTCTTT.

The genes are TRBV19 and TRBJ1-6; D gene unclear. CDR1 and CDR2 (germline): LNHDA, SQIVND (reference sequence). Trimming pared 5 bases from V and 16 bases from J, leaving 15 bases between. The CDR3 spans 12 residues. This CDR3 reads CASSFVEGRLHF. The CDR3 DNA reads TGTGCCAGTAGTTTCGTGGAAGGCCGGCTCCACTTT.

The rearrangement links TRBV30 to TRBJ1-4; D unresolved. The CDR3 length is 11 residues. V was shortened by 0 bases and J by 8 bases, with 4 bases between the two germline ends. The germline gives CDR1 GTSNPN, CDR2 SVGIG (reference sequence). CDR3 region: CAWSVSEKLFF. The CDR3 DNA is TGTGCCTGGAGTGTAAGCGAAAAACTGTTTTTT.

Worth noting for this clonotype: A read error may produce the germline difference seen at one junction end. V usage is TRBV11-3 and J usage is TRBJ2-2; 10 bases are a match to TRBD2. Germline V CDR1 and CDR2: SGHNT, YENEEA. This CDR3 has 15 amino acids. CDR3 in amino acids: CASSFLAGATGKLFF. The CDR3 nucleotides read TGTGCCAGCAGCTTTCTAGCGGGGGCCACCGGGAAGCTGTTTTTT.

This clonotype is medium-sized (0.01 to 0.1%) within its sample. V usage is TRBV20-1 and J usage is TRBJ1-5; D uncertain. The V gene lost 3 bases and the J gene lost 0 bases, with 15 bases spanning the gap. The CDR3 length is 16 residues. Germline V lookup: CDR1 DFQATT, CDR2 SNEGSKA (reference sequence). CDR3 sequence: CSASLPYPYSNQPQHF. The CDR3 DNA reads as TGCAGTGCTAGTTTGCCATACCCTTATAGCAATCAGCCCCAGCATTTT.

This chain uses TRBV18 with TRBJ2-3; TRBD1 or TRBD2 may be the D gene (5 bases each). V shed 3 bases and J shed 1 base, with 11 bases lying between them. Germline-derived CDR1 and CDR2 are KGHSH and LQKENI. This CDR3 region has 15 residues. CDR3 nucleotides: TGTGCCAGCTCACCGGTGCAGGGAGGCACAGATACGCAGTATTTT. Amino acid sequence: CASSPVQGGTDTQYF. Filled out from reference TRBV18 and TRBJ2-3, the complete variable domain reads NAGVMQNPRHLVRRRGQEARLRCSPMKGHSHVYWYRQLPEEGLKFMVYLQKENIIDESGMPKERFSAEFPKEGPSILRIQQVVRGDSAAYFCASSPVQGGTDTQYFGPGTRLTVL.

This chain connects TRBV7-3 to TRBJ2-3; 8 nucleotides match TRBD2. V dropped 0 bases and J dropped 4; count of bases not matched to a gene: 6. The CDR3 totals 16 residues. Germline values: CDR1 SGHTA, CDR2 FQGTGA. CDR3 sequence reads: CASSLTGLAIADTQYF. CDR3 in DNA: TGTGCCAGCAGCTTAACCGGACTAGCAATCGCAGATACGCAGTATTTT. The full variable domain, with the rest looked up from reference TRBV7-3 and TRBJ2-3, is GAGVSQTPSNKVTEKGKYVELRCDPISGHTALYWYRQSLGQGPEFLIYFQGTGAADDSGLPNDRFFAVRPEGSVSTLKIQRTERGDSAVYLCASSLTGLAIADTQYFGPGTRLTVL.

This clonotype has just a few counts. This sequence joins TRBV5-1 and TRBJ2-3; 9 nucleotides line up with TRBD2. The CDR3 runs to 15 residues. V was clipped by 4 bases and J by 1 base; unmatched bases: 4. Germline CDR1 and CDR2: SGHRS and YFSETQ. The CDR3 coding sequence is TGCGCCAGCAGCGCAGCGGGAGGACGCACAGATACGCAGTATTTT. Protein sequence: CASSAAGGRTDTQYF.

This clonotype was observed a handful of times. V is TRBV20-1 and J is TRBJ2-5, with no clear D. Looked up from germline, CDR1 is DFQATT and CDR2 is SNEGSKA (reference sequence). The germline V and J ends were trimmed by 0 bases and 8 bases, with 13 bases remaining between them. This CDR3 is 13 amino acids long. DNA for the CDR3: TGCAGTGCTAGAGAGTCGGGTATATATACCCAGTACTTC. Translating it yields CSARESGIYTQYF.

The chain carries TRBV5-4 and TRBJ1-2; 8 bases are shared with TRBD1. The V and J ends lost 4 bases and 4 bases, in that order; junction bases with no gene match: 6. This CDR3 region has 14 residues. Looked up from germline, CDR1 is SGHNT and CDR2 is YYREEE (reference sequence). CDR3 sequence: CASSLRTGTYGYTF. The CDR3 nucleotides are TGTGCCAGCAGCCTCCGGACAGGGACCTATGGCTACACCTTC. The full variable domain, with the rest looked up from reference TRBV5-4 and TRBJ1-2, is ETGVTQSPTHLIKTRGQQVTLRCSSQSGHNTVSWYQQALGQGPQFIFQYYREEENGRGNFPPRFSGLQFPNYSSELNVNALELDDSALYLCASSLRTGTYGYTFGSGTRLTVV.

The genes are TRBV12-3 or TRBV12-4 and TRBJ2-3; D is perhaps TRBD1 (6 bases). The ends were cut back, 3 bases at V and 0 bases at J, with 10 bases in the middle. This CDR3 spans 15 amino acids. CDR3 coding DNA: TGTGCCAGCAGTTTCGGACAGATTAGCACAGATACGCAGTATTTT. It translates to CASSFGQISTDTQYF.

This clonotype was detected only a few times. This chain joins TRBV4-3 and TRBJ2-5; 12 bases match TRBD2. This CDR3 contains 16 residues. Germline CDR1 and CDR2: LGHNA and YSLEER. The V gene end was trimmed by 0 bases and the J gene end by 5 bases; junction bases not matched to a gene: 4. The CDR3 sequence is CASSQEASGGVETQYF. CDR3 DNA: TGCGCCAGCAGCCAAGAGGCTAGCGGGGGGGTGGAGACCCAGTACTTC.

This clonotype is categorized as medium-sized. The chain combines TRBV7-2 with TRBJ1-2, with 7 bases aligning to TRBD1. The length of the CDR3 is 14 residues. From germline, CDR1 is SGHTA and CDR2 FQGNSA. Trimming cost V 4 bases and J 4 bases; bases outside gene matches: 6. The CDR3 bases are TGTGCCAGCAGCTCTCCCGGGACAGCCTATGGCTACACCTTC. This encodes CASSSPGTAYGYTF.

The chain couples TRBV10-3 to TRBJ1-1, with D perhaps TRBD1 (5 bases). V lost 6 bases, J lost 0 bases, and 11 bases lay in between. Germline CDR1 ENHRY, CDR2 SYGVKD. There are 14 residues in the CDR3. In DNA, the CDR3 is TGTGCCATCAGAAGAGACAGCCTGAACACTGAAGCTTTCTTT. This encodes CAIRRDSLNTEAFF.

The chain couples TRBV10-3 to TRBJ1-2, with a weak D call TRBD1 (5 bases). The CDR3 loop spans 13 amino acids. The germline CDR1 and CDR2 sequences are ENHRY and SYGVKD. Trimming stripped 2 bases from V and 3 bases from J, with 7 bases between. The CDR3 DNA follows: TGTGCCATCAGTGAGGGGGGATACTATGGCTACACCTTC. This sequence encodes CAISEGGYYGYTF.

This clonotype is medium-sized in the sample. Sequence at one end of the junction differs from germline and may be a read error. CDR3 coding DNA: TGTGCTAGCAGCACAAACCCCCACACTGAAGCTTTCTTT. Translating it yields CASSTNPHTEAFF. This chain connects TRBV7-7 to TRBJ1-1; D remains ambiguous. The CDR3 extends over 13 amino acids. CDR1 SSHAT and CDR2 FNYEAQ come from the germline V gene (reference sequence).

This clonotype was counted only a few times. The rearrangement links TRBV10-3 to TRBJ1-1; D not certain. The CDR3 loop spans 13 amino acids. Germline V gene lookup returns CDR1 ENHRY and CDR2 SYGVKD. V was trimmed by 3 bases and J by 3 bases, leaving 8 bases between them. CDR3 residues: CAISDRQYTEAFF. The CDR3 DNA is TGTGCCATCAGTGATCGGCAGTACACTGAAGCTTTCTTT.

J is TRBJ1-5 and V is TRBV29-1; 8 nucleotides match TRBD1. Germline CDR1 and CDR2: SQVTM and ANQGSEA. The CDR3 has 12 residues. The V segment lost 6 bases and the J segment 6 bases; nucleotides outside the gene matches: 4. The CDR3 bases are TGCAGCGTCGGACAGGGCGGTCAGCCCCAGCATTTT. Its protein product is CSVGQGGQPQHF.

CDR3 DNA sequence: TGTGCCAGCACTCGATCCGGGACAAGACTCTATGGCTACACCTTC. Protein product: CASTRSGTRLYGYTF. This chain uses TRBV28 with TRBJ1-2; perhaps TRBD1 as D (6 bases). The CDR3 has 15 residues. CDR1 and CDR2 (germline): MDHEN, SYDVKM. V lost 7 bases and J 4 bases, leaving 19 bases between the germline ends.

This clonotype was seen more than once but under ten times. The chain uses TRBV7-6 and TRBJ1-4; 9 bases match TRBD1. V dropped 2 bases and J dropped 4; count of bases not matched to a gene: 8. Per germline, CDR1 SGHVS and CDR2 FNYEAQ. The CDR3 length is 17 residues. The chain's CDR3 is CASSLRRTGAFNEKLFF. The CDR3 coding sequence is TGTGCCAGCAGCTTACGTAGGACAGGGGCCTTTAATGAAAAACTGTTTTTT.

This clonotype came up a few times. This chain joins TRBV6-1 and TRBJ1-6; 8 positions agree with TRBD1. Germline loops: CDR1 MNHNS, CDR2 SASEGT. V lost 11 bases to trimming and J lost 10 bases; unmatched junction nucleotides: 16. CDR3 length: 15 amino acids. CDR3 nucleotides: TGTGCCTCCTGGGACGGGACAGGCGGCGGATCACCCCTCCACTTT. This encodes CASWDGTGGGSPLHF.

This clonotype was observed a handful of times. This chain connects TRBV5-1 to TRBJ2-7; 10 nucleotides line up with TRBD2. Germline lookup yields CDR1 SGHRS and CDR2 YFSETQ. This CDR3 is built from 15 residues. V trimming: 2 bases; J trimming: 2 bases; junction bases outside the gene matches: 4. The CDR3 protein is CASSLSGGGTYEQYF. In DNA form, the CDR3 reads TGCGCCAGCAGCTTAAGCGGGGGGGGTACCTACGAGCAGTACTTC.

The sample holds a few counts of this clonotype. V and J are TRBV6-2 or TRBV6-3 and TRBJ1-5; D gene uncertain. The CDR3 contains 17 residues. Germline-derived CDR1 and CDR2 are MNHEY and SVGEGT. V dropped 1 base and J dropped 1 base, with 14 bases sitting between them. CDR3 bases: TGTGCCAGCAGTTACTTAAGGCCAGAAACAAGCAATCAGCCCCAGCATTTT. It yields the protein CASSYLRPETSNQPQHF.

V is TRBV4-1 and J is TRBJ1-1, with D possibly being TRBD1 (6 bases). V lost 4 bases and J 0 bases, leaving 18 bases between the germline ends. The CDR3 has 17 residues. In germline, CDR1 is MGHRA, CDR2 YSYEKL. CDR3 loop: CASSPRGGGRVNTEAFF. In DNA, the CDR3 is TGCGCCAGCAGCCCACGAGGGGGGGGACGGGTGAACACTGAAGCTTTCTTT.

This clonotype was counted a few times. CDR3: CASSLRQGAATGELFF. In DNA, the CDR3 is TGTGCCAGCAGCTTACGACAGGGGGCGGCCACCGGGGAGCTGTTTTTT. This sequence joins TRBV7-2 and TRBJ2-2; 10 bases line up with TRBD1. This CDR3 is 16 amino acids long. V lost 2 bases and J lost 4; bases outside the gene matches: 4. Germline assignment: CDR1 SGHTA and CDR2 FQGNSA.

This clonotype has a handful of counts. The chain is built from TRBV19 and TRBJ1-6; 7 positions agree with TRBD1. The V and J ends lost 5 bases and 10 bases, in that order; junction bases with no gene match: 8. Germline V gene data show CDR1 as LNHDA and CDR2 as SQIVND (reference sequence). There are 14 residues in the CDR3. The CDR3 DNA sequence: TGTGCCAGTAGTGTTGACAGGGTGGTGTCACCCCTCCACTTT. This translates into CASSVDRVVSPLHF.

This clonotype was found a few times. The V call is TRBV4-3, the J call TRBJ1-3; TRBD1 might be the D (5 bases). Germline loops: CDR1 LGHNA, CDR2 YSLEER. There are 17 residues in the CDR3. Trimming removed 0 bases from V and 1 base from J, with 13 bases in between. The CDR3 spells CASSQDHGGGSGNTIYF. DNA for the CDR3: TGCGCCAGCAGCCAAGACCACGGGGGGGGGTCTGGAAACACCATATATTTT.

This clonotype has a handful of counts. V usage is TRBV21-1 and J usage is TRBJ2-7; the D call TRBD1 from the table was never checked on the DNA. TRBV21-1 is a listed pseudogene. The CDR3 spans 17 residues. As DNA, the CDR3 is TGTGCCAGCAGCAAACGGGGGGGCACGCGGAACTCCTACGAGCAGTACTTC. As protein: CASSKRGGTRNSYEQYF.

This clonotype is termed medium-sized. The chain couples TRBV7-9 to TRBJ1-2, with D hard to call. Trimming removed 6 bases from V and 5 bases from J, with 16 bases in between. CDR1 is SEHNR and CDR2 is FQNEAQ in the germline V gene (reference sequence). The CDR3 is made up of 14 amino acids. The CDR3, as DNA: TGTGCCAGCAGAGCTCCCGGGTTAGGGTATGGCTACACCTTC. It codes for CASRAPGLGYGYTF. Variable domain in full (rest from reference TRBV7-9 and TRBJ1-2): DTGVSQNPRHKITKRGQNVTFRCDPISEHNRLYWYRQTLGQGPEFLTYFQNEAQLEKSRLLSDRFSAERPKGSFSTLEIQRTEQGDSAMYLCASRAPGLGYGYTFGSGTRLTVV.